Below, 17 T cell receptor beta chains from the same sample are listed, as sequenced in a study of cytomegalovirus exposure and HLA in healthy donors. The PCR had 60 Vbeta and 13 Jbeta primers. Libraries were prepared by immunoSEQ multiplex PCR; TCRdb keeps only in-frame clonotypes and omits some of them. The sample includes fewer than 200,000 clones, roughly 88% of them seen just once. Sequences were obtained from PBMCs. The receptors originated from a girl aged 2 to 9 in good health and CMV-seropositive.

The V call is TRBV30, the J call TRBJ1-2; 8 nucleotides agree with TRBD1. Trimming at V came to 0 bases and at J to 4 bases, leaving 7 bases not matched to a gene. Germline CDR1 and CDR2: GTSNPN and SVGIG (reference sequence). The CDR3 runs to 15 residues. The chain's CDR3 is CAWSVSQDRAYGYTF. The CDR3 coding sequence is TGTGCCTGGAGTGTTTCCCAGGACAGGGCCTATGGCTACACCTTC.

The chain recombines TRBV7-2 with TRBJ2-1; D is possibly TRBD2 (6 bases). This CDR3 contains 13 residues. With 10 bases removed from V and 0 bases from J, the gap between germline ends came to 10 bases. The germline gives CDR1 SGHTA, CDR2 FQGNSA. The CDR3 sequence: CATSDNSYNEQFF. DNA for the CDR3: TGTGCCACTAGCGATAACTCCTACAATGAGCAGTTCTTC. The full variable domain, with the rest looked up from reference TRBV7-2 and TRBJ2-1, is GAGVSQSPSNKVTEKGKDVELRCDPISGHTALYWYRQSLGQGLEFLIYFQGNSAPDKSGLPSDRFSAERTGGSVSTLTIQRTQQEDSAVYLCATSDNSYNEQFFGPGTRLTVL.

The chain couples TRBV27 to TRBJ2-2; 12 positions agree with TRBD2. In germline, CDR1 is MNHEY, CDR2 SMNVEV (reference sequence). The CDR3 runs to 17 residues. V shed 5 bases, J shed 0 bases, and the junction held 4 bases outside the gene matches. This CDR3 reads CASSPGLAGSNTGELFF. Written as DNA, the CDR3 is TGTGCCAGCAGTCCAGGACTAGCGGGGTCGAACACCGGGGAGCTGTTTTTT.

The V and J genes are TRBV10-3 and TRBJ2-6; D perhaps matches TRBD1 (6 bases). The CDR3 has 17 residues. Germline assignment: CDR1 ENHRY and CDR2 SYGVKD. V lost 4 bases and J 0 bases, leaving 13 bases between the germline ends. CDR3 amino acids: CAISAGVVSSGANVLTF. In DNA form, the CDR3 reads TGTGCCATCAGTGCAGGGGTGGTGTCCTCTGGGGCCAACGTCCTGACTTTC.

V is TRBV5-1 and J is TRBJ2-2, with D possibly matching TRBD2 (6 bases). V gave up 1 base and J gave up 0 bases, with 7 bases separating them. Germline loops: CDR1 SGHRS, CDR2 YFSETQ. This CDR3 has 15 residues. CDR3 in amino acids: CASSLRLANTGELFF. The CDR3 DNA is TGCGCCAGCAGCTTGCGACTAGCGAACACCGGGGAGCTGTTTTTT. Full variable domain (outside the CDR3, taken from reference TRBV5-1 and TRBJ2-2): KAGVTQTPRYLIKTRGQQVTLSCSPISGHRSVSWYQQTPGQGLQFLFEYFSETQRNKGNFPGRFSGRQFSNSRSEMNVSTLELGDSALYLCASSLRLANTGELFFGEGSRLTVL.

This clone occurred a few times. V usage is TRBV10-1 and J usage is TRBJ2-1; 10 nucleotides line up with TRBD2. V lost 6 bases, J lost 5 bases, and 4 bases stayed unmatched. CDR1 and CDR2 from the germline V gene are WNHNN and SYGVQD (reference sequence). This CDR3 contains 14 residues. The CDR3 loop is CASSRTSGHNEQFF. The CDR3 nucleotides read TGCGCCAGCAGCAGGACTAGCGGACACAATGAGCAGTTCTTC.

This chain links TRBV7-2 with TRBJ2-7, with 8 nucleotides matching TRBD1. The CDR3 extends over 13 amino acids. In germline, CDR1 is SGHTA, CDR2 FQGNSA. Trimming at V came to 5 bases and at J to 6 bases, leaving 6 bases not matched to a gene. In nucleotides, the CDR3 is TGTGCCAGCAGCAGACAGGGGTCCCTCGAGCAGTACTTC. This translates into CASSRQGSLEQYF.

The chain has TRBV10-3 and TRBJ1-4; no definite D call. The V and J ends lost 7 bases and 5 bases respectively, with 11 bases between them. Germline V gene sequence: CDR1 ENHRY, CDR2 SYGVKD. This CDR3 comprises 13 residues. The CDR3 DNA sequence: TGTGCCATCACTCCCGGGAGCAATGAAAAACTGTTTTTT. It codes for CAITPGSNEKLFF.

The chain is built from TRBV7-6 and TRBJ2-3, with a possible D match to TRBD2 (6 bases). Trimming took off 0 bases at V and 2 bases at J, with 15 bases between the two ends. CDR1 is SGHVS, CDR2 FNYEAQ, per germline. This CDR3 region has 17 residues. The CDR3 region has the DNA TGTGCCAGCAGCTTAGCGGGCGGGGTAATGGTCACAGATACGCAGTATTTT. It specifies CASSLAGGVMVTDTQYF.

J is TRBJ2-7 and V is TRBV7-2; 8 positions match TRBD1. This CDR3 region has 18 residues. Germline trimming cut 5 bases from V and 2 bases from J; bases unmatched to any gene: 17. Germline loops: CDR1 SGHTA, CDR2 FQGNSA. CDR3 bases: TGTGCCAGCAGCCTGAGGACAGGGAATACGATATCTACCTACGAGCAGTACTTC. Protein product: CASSLRTGNTISTYEQYF.

The J gene is TRBJ1-2, the V gene TRBV19, with 10 bases fitting TRBD1. Germline V gives CDR1 LNHDA, CDR2 SQIVND (reference sequence). V lost 3 bases and J lost 1; bases outside the gene matches: 2. The CDR3 runs to 15 residues. Here the CDR3 reads CASSIRTGGNYGYTF. CDR3 sequence (DNA): TGTGCCAGTAGTATTAGGACAGGGGGTAACTATGGCTACACCTTC.

The rearrangement links TRBV5-3 to TRBJ2-3; 7 bases are shared with TRBD2. TRBV5-3 counts as an open reading frame of uncertain function. This CDR3 is 17 amino acids long. V lost 0 bases, J lost 0 bases, and 7 bases stayed unmatched. The CDR3 DNA is TGTGCCAGAAGCTTGGAAGCTAGCGGAGCCAGCACAGATACGCAGTATTTT. Encoded protein: CARSLEASGASTDTQYF.

In its sample, this clone was seen a few times. The chain is built from TRBV6-6 and TRBJ1-3; 7 bases align to TRBD1. This CDR3 comprises 15 residues. Germline V CDR1 and CDR2: MNHNY, SVGAGI (reference sequence). V shed 0 bases, J shed 3 bases, and the junction held 2 bases outside the gene matches. CDR3 sequence (DNA): TGTGCCAGCAGTTACTCGGGACAGCGTGGAAACACCATATATTTT. It translates to CASSYSGQRGNTIYF.

V is TRBV6-5 and J is TRBJ2-1; 7 nucleotides agree with TRBD1. CDR1 is MNHEY, CDR2 SVGAGI, per germline. The CDR3 consists of 15 residues. Trimming cost V 7 bases and J 2 bases; bases outside gene matches: 8. The CDR3 loop reads CASTVDRDPYNEQFF. CDR3 DNA: TGTGCCAGCACCGTAGACAGGGACCCCTACAATGAGCAGTTCTTC.

J is TRBJ2-7 and V is TRBV2; possible D gene TRBD1, 5 bases. The V gene's germline CDR1 is SNHLY and CDR2 FYNNEI. The CDR3 totals 13 residues. The germline V and J ends were trimmed by 7 bases and 0 bases, with 10 bases remaining between them. CDR3: CASTRTPSYEQYF. CDR3 sequence (DNA): TGTGCCAGCACTAGGACACCCTCCTACGAGCAGTACTTC.

The rearrangement joins TRBV6-1 to TRBJ1-2; tentatively, D is TRBD1 (6 bases). Germline lookup yields CDR1 MNHNS and CDR2 SASEGT. CDR3 size: 13 residues. The V and J ends lost 8 bases and 4 bases respectively, with 14 bases between them. CDR3 sequence (DNA): TGTGCCAGCGTACAGGGTCTCGGCTATGGCTACACCTTC. It specifies CASVQGLGYGYTF.

The V and J genes are TRBV15 and TRBJ2-5; D ambiguous. Per germline, CDR1 LNHNV and CDR2 YYDKDF (reference sequence). Trimming removed 0 bases at V and 2 bases at J, with 4 bases between. This CDR3 has 13 residues. The CDR3: CATSRDEQETQYF. Here the CDR3 DNA reads TGTGCCACCAGCAGAGATGAGCAAGAGACCCAGTACTTC.